The 31 T cell receptor beta chains below all came from one sample that was sequenced in a study of glioma-infiltrating T cells after dendritic cell vaccination. Specified time point: after dendritic cell vaccination, including at tumor progression/relapse. Assay: immunoSEQ multiplex PCR; the TCRdb copy retains only in-frame clones and omits some. There are fewer than 75,000 clones in the sample; approximately 81% occur only once, and approximately 8.9% lies in the top ten. The sequencing used blood, collected after dendritic cell vaccination. Receptors originate from a human donor with glioblastoma.

V is TRBV7-2 and J is TRBJ1-2; D is ambiguous. CDR1 and CDR2 from the germline V gene are SGHTA and FQGNSA. The ends were cut back, 5 bases at V and 4 bases at J, with 8 bases in the middle. This CDR3 region has 12 residues. The CDR3 DNA sequence: TGTGCCAGCAGCCCCTGGAGCTATGGCTACACCTTC. It specifies CASSPWSYGYTF. Drawing the rest from reference TRBV7-2 and TRBJ1-2, the complete variable domain is GAGVSQSPSNKVTEKGKDVELRCDPISGHTALYWYRQSLGQGLEFLIYFQGNSAPDKSGLPSDRFSAERTGGSVSTLTIQRTQQEDSAVYLCASSPWSYGYTFGSGTRLTVV.

The chain carries TRBV5-4 and TRBJ2-5, with 8 bases fitting TRBD2. The CDR3 is 13 residues long. Trimming cost V 9 bases and J 2 bases; bases outside gene matches: 6. The germline V gene encodes CDR1 SGHNT and CDR2 YYREEE (reference sequence). Here the CDR3 reads CAIHGTSQETQYF. The DNA of the CDR3 is TGTGCCATACATGGGACTAGTCAAGAGACCCAGTACTTC.

The chain has TRBV6-5 and TRBJ2-5; no definite D call. This CDR3 contains 12 residues. Germline CDR1 and CDR2: MNHEY and SVGAGI. V dropped 2 bases and J dropped 4 bases, with 5 bases sitting between them. CDR3: CASSYEVETQYF. The CDR3 nucleotides are TGTGCCAGCAGTTACGAGGTAGAGACCCAGTACTTC.

This clone came up once. The V call is TRBV6-7, the J call TRBJ1-1; D remains ambiguous. TRBV6-7 is labeled an ORF, and its function is uncertain. Deletions cut 5 bases from V and 12 bases from J, with 16 bases between. This CDR3 is built from 12 residues. As DNA, the CDR3 is TGTGCCAGCAGTATATACAACGTAAGAACTTTCTTT. Its protein is CASSIYNVRTFF.

This sequence joins TRBV4-2 and TRBJ1-1; 9 nucleotides agree with TRBD1. V lost 6 bases and J lost 5; bases outside the gene matches: 7. Germline CDR1 is LGHNA and CDR2 is YNFKEQ. The CDR3 loop spans 14 amino acids. The CDR3 loop is CASRRDRAGTEAFF. The CDR3 DNA is TGTGCCAGCAGGAGGGACAGGGCGGGAACTGAAGCTTTCTTT.

V usage is TRBV5-1 and J usage is TRBJ2-3; D might be TRBD2 (5 bases). The CDR3 covers 16 residues. V gave up 0 bases and J gave up 0 bases, with 11 bases separating them. Per the germline V gene, CDR1 is SGHRS and CDR2 is YFSETQ. CDR3 in amino acids: CASSLGGLGSTDTQYF. The DNA for the CDR3 is TGCGCCAGCAGCTTGGGCGGGTTGGGCAGCACAGATACGCAGTATTTT.

The rearrangement links TRBV18 to TRBJ2-1, with D possibly matching TRBD1 (5 bases). There are 14 residues in the CDR3. The V gene lost 3 bases and the J gene lost 5 bases, with 11 bases spanning the gap. Germline V gives CDR1 KGHSH, CDR2 LQKENI. CDR3 protein: CASSPGVGDNEQFF. The DNA for the CDR3 is TGTGCCAGCTCACCTGGCGTAGGGGACAATGAGCAGTTCTTC.

The genes are TRBV6-5 and TRBJ2-2; tentatively, D is TRBD2 (6 bases). Trimming took off 0 bases at V and 1 base at J, with 6 bases between the two ends. The CDR3 sequence is 15 residues long. Germline V lookup: CDR1 MNHEY, CDR2 SVGAGI. CDR3 loop: CASSYSGLNTGELFF. In nucleotides, the CDR3 is TGTGCCAGCAGTTACTCGGGACTGAACACCGGGGAGCTGTTTTTT.

The chain recombines TRBV4-3 with TRBJ1-5; D might be TRBD1 (5 bases). The V gene's germline CDR1 is LGHNA and CDR2 YSLEER. The CDR3 has 15 amino acids. Trimming removed 0 bases from V and 4 bases from J, with 10 bases in between. Here the CDR3 reads CASSQDLRGNQPQHF. The CDR3 nucleotides read TGCGCCAGCAGCCAAGATCTTAGGGGTAATCAGCCCCAGCATTTT.

The chain combines TRBV30 with TRBJ1-3; possibly TRBD1 for D (6 bases). This CDR3 is 13 amino acids long. Germline CDR1 reads GTSNPN; CDR2 reads SVGIG (reference sequence). Trimming pared 4 bases from V and 3 bases from J, leaving 10 bases between. CDR3 DNA sequence: TGTGCCTGGAACAGGGTTGGTGGAAACACCATATATTTT. It yields the protein CAWNRVGGNTIYF.

The genes are TRBV30 and TRBJ1-1; maybe TRBD1 (6 bases). There are 18 residues in the CDR3. V lost 0 bases to trimming and J lost 4 bases, with 24 bases between them. CDR1 is GTSNPN and CDR2 is SVGIG in the germline V gene (reference sequence). The CDR3 bases are TGTGCCTGGAGTGTACAGGGTACTATACGGAAAGGAATCACTGAAGCTTTCTTT. It codes for CAWSVQGTIRKGITEAFF.

The chain employs TRBV4-2 and TRBJ1-2; D remains unclear. The CDR3 runs 15 residues. V lost 4 bases, J lost 2 bases, and 14 bases lay in between. Looked up from germline, CDR1 is LGHNA and CDR2 is YNFKEQ. The CDR3 here is CASSLENRGNYGYTF. The CDR3 bases are TGTGCCAGCAGCCTTGAGAACCGGGGAAACTATGGCTACACCTTC.

The genes are TRBV11-2 and TRBJ1-6; D unresolved. V lost 6 bases to trimming and J lost 5 bases, with 5 bases between them. The CDR3 is 12 residues long. Germline CDR1 is SGHAT and CDR2 is FQNNGV. CDR3 sequence (DNA): TGTGCCAGCAGGAGAGATAATTCACCCCTCCACTTT. It translates to CASRRDNSPLHF.

This chain uses TRBV10-2 with TRBJ2-3; 11 bases map to TRBD2. V dropped 0 bases and J dropped 3; count of bases not matched to a gene: 5. The CDR3 covers 17 residues. Germline V gene data show CDR1 as WSHSY and CDR2 as SAAADI. CDR3 bases: TGCGCCAGCAGTGAGTCGTGGGCTAGCGGGGGGACAGATACGCAGTATTTT. It is translated as CASSESWASGGTDTQYF.

V and J are TRBV18 and TRBJ1-2, with D possibly matching TRBD1 (6 bases). The CDR3 has 15 residues. Looked up from germline, CDR1 is KGHSH and CDR2 is LQKENI. V shed 3 bases and J shed 6 bases, with 17 bases lying between them. The CDR3 region is CASSPYHREGNGYTF. The CDR3 nucleotides are TGTGCCAGCTCACCGTACCACAGGGAGGGTAATGGCTACACCTTC.

The chain is built from TRBV28 and TRBJ1-3, with 7 bases that match TRBD1. Germline assignment: CDR1 MDHEN and CDR2 SYDVKM. This CDR3 has 15 residues. J lost 0 bases, V lost 6 bases, and 5 bases had no gene match. CDR3 in DNA: TGTGCCAGCAGGGAGACAGGGATCTCTGGAAACACCATATATTTT. Amino acids: CASRETGISGNTIYF.

The chain links TRBV5-4 to TRBJ2-7; TRBD1 agrees at 7 bases. The CDR3 covers 13 residues. Trimming removed 5 bases from V and 3 bases from J; junction bases left unmatched: 5. CDR1 is SGHNT and CDR2 is YYREEE in the germline V gene (reference sequence). CDR3 sequence (DNA): TGTGCCAGCAGAGGGGACAGTCTCTACGAGCAGTACTTC. It encodes CASRGDSLYEQYF. Looking up the rest from reference TRBV5-4 and TRBJ2-7 gives the full variable domain: ETGVTQSPTHLIKTRGQQVTLRCSSQSGHNTVSWYQQALGQGPQFIFQYYREEENGRGNFPPRFSGLQFPNYSSELNVNALELDDSALYLCASRGDSLYEQYFGPGTRLTVT.

V gene TRBV7-2 combines with J gene TRBJ2-7, with TRBD1 matching over 7 bases. Germline CDR1 is SGHTA and CDR2 is FQGNSA. V shed 6 bases, J shed 2 bases, and the junction held 16 bases outside the gene matches. The CDR3 is made up of 17 amino acids. The CDR3: CASSGQVRLLSPYEQYF. The CDR3 DNA reads as TGTGCCAGCAGTGGACAGGTTAGGTTGTTGAGCCCCTACGAGCAGTACTTC.

This chain links TRBV28 with TRBJ1-3, with D uncertain. V was clipped by 3 bases and J by 4 bases, with 4 bases between them. The germline V gene encodes CDR1 MDHEN and CDR2 SYDVKM. The CDR3 has 12 residues. CDR3 residues: CASSLSGNTIYF. The CDR3 bases are TGTGCCAGCAGTTTGTCGGGAAACACCATATATTTT.

The V call is TRBV7-2, the J call TRBJ2-2; D call uncertain. Germline-derived CDR1 and CDR2 are SGHTA and FQGNSA. The CDR3 is 14 amino acids. Trimming left V 5 bases short and J 0 bases short, with 7 bases between. CDR3 in DNA: TGTGCCAGCAGCCCTAATGCGAACACCGGGGAGCTGTTTTTT. Its translation: CASSPNANTGELFF. The full variable domain, completed using reference TRBV7-2 and TRBJ2-2, is GAGVSQSPSNKVTEKGKDVELRCDPISGHTALYWYRQSLGQGLEFLIYFQGNSAPDKSGLPSDRFSAERTGGSVSTLTIQRTQQEDSAVYLCASSPNANTGELFFGEGSRLTVL.

V and J are TRBV6-5 and TRBJ2-2; TRBD2 is a possible D gene (6 bases). The length of the CDR3 is 11 residues. Trimming pared 8 bases from V and 7 bases from J, leaving 8 bases between. Germline loops: CDR1 MNHEY, CDR2 SVGAGI. CDR3 region: CASGGGGELFF. The DNA of the CDR3 is TGTGCCAGCGGGGGAGGCGGGGAGCTGTTTTTT.

The rearrangement links TRBV30 to TRBJ1-2; TRBD1 is a possible D gene (6 bases). Trimming shortened V by 3 bases and J by 2 bases, and 16 bases separated the two germline ends. Germline loops: CDR1 GTSNPN, CDR2 SVGIG (reference sequence). This CDR3 has 15 residues. This CDR3 reads CAWSESDSPNYGYTF. CDR3 DNA: TGTGCCTGGAGCGAATCGGACAGCCCAAACTATGGCTACACCTTC. The full variable domain, in which reference TRBV30 and TRBJ1-2 provide the parts outside the CDR3, is SQTIHQWPATLVQPVGSPLSLECTVEGTSNPNLYWYRQAAGRGLQLLFYSVGIGQISSEVPQNLSASRPQDRQFILSSKKLLLSDSGFYLCAWSESDSPNYGYTFGSGTRLTVV.

The chain has TRBV2 and TRBJ1-6; possible D gene TRBD1, 5 bases. Germline assignment: CDR1 SNHLY and CDR2 FYNNEI. This CDR3 spans 16 amino acids. The V end lost 4 bases, the J end lost 3 bases, and 13 bases lay between the germline ends. CDR3 in amino acids: CASSVEGPYYNSPLHF. CDR3 DNA sequence: TGTGCCAGCAGTGTGGAGGGGCCTTACTATAATTCACCCCTCCACTTT. The whole variable domain, remainder taken from reference TRBV2 and TRBJ1-6, is EPEVTQTPSHQVTQMGQEVILRCVPISNHLYFYWYRQILGQKVEFLVSFYNNEISEKSEIFDDQFSVERPDGSNFTLKIRSTKLEDSAMYFCASSVEGPYYNSPLHFGNGTRLTVT.

This rearrangement joins TRBV4-1 to TRBJ1-2; D may be TRBD1 (6 bases). Germline CDR1 MGHRA, CDR2 YSYEKL. V shed 0 bases and J shed 7 bases, with 12 bases lying between them. The CDR3 has 14 amino acids. CDR3 protein: CASSQEQGFGGYTF. CDR3 coding DNA: TGCGCCAGCAGCCAAGAACAGGGTTTCGGTGGCTACACCTTC.

V is TRBV7-2 and J is TRBJ1-2; possibly TRBD1 for D (5 bases). The CDR3 spans 14 residues. From germline, CDR1 is SGHTA and CDR2 FQGNSA. V lost 5 bases and J lost 5, with 15 bases in between. CDR3 amino acids: CASSGAGNGYGYTF. The CDR3 DNA reads TGTGCCAGCAGCGGAGCAGGGAACGGATATGGCTACACCTTC. The variable domain in full, completed from reference TRBV7-2 and TRBJ1-2, reads GAGVSQSPSNKVTEKGKDVELRCDPISGHTALYWYRQSLGQGLEFLIYFQGNSAPDKSGLPSDRFSAERTGGSVSTLTIQRTQQEDSAVYLCASSGAGNGYGYTFGSGTRLTVV.

The chain carries TRBV27 and TRBJ2-5; TRBD1 aligns across 9 bases. Looked up from germline, CDR1 is MNHEY and CDR2 is SMNVEV (reference sequence). J gave up 4 bases and V 4 bases, and 13 bases lay outside the gene matches. The CDR3 loop spans 17 amino acids. The CDR3 nucleotides are TGTGCCAGCAGTTCTTACGGGACAGGGAGAGTGTCAGAGACCCAGTACTTC. It codes for CASSSYGTGRVSETQYF.

This CDR3 reads CASSDSDRGYGYTF. CDR3 in DNA: TGTGCCAGCAGTGACTCTGACAGGGGTTATGGCTACACCTTC. The chain is built from TRBV6-4 and TRBJ1-2; 8 bases are shared with TRBD1. CDR1 is MRHNA and CDR2 is SNTAGT in the germline V gene. The CDR3 extends over 14 amino acids. V gave up 0 bases and J gave up 5 bases; unmatched junction bases: 2.

The J gene is TRBJ1-2, the V gene TRBV19; D call uncertain. V gave up 0 bases and J gave up 4 bases, with 9 bases separating them. Germline loops: CDR1 LNHDA, CDR2 SQIVND (reference sequence). The CDR3 length is 14 residues. The CDR3 reads CASSIDTEAYGYTF. CDR3 in DNA: TGTGCCAGTAGTATAGATACCGAGGCCTATGGCTACACCTTC.

This chain connects TRBV14 to TRBJ2-1, with 9 bases matching TRBD1. The CDR3 has 14 residues. The ends lost 2 bases at V and 13 bases at J; junction bases unmatched: 9. The V gene's germline CDR1 is SGHDN and CDR2 FVKESK. The CDR3: CASSQYGTGGFQFF. CDR3 nucleotides: TGTGCCAGCAGCCAATATGGCACAGGGGGCTTTCAGTTCTTC.

V is TRBV19 and J is TRBJ1-2, with 10 bases identical to TRBD1. Unmatched junction bases numbered 13, after V lost 7 bases and J lost 8 bases. CDR3 length: 15 residues. The germline CDR1 and CDR2 sequences are LNHDA and SQIVND (reference sequence). The CDR3 protein is CASTDRGRLAGGYTF. CDR3 DNA: TGTGCCAGTACAGACAGGGGGCGCCTCGCTGGGGGCTACACCTTC.

The CDR3 spells CASSTRQGFSYEQYF. CDR3 nucleotides: TGTGCCAGCAGCACACGACAGGGGTTTTCCTACGAGCAGTACTTC. V and J are TRBV7-8 and TRBJ2-7; 8 nucleotides match TRBD1. J lost 1 base, V lost 5 bases, and 7 bases had no gene match. The CDR3 extends over 15 amino acids. The germline V gene encodes CDR1 SGHVS and CDR2 FQNEAQ.